The sequence of this TCR beta chain was determined in a study of blood T cell repertoires in COVID-19. Study context: Samples came from the United States, Italy and Spain, spanning acute and convalescent COVID-19. PBMCs, B-cell-depleted T cells, or T cells provided the cDNA or gDNA that made up the material.

The CDR3 sequence is 14 residues long. The V end was cut by 5 bases, the J end by 1 base, with 9 bases between. Germline V gene lookup returns CDR1 MDHEN and CDR2 SYDVKM. In the study's own analysis: Reference gene primer amplification gave nucleated cell count estimates. Assay: immunoSEQ multiplex PCR; the TCRdb copy retains only in-frame clones and omits some. The V and J calls and clone size are taken from that table; D and trimming were inferred from the DNA. The sample comprises approximately 120,000 clones, roughly 85% of which are singletons, and 6.6% rests with the top ten. This TCR derives from an elderly man with active or convalescent COVID-19. Sequenced: peripheral blood. V usage is TRBV28 and J usage is TRBJ1-5; D is possibly TRBD1 (6 bases). CDR3 nucleotides: TGTGCCAGCAGTACCGGACAGAGCAATCAGCCCCAGCATTTT. Translation gives CASSTGQSNQPQHF. The variable domain in full, with the rest retrieved from reference TRBV28 and TRBJ1-5, is DVKVTQSSRYLVKRTGEKVFLECVQDMDHENMFWYRQDPGLGLRLIYFSYDVKMKEKGDIPEGYSVSREKKERFSLILESASTNQTSMYLCASSTGQSNQPQHFGDGTRLSIL.